These 17 T cell receptor beta chains were all obtained from the same sample, sequenced in a study of blood T cell repertoires in COVID-19. Only in-frame clones appear in the TCRdb table, and some are missing; sequencing was by immunoSEQ multiplex PCR. Of over 130,000 clones in the sample, over 70% were seen once. Source material: PBMCs or T cells enriched from blood (not recorded which). All receptors derive from a man in his forties or fifties in a cohort exposed to, infected with or recovered from COVID-19 (not recorded which).

The J gene is TRBJ2-1, the V gene TRBV4-3; 7 nucleotides line up with TRBD1. Germline CDR1 LGHNA, CDR2 YSLEER. With 5 bases clipped from V and 6 bases from J, the junction kept 10 bases outside the gene matches. The CDR3 totals 15 residues. DNA for the CDR3: TGCGCCAGCAGCAAACAGGGGTTCGAGTCCAATGAGCAGTTCTTC. It yields the protein CASSKQGFESNEQFF.

The gene calls are TRBV30 and TRBJ2-5; D unclear. V was trimmed by 0 bases and J by 2 bases, leaving 4 bases between them. The CDR3 has 12 amino acids. CDR1 GTSNPN and CDR2 SVGIG come from the germline V gene (reference sequence). CDR3 sequence (DNA): TGTGCCTGGAGTGTACTTCAAGAGACCCAGTACTTC. It codes for CAWSVLQETQYF.

This chain joins TRBV9 and TRBJ1-1; D is undetermined. Germline CDR1 SGDLS, CDR2 YYNGEE. The CDR3 is 14 residues long. V lost 4 bases and J 0 bases, leaving 10 bases between the germline ends. As DNA, the CDR3 is TGTGCCAGCAGCTCCTCACGGTTGAACACTGAAGCTTTCTTT. The encoded protein is CASSSSRLNTEAFF.

This clone was detected once. The CDR3 DNA sequence: TGCAGCGCCGATTTCGGGACAGGGGTCCTCCACTTT. It translates to CSADFGTGVLHF. This chain links TRBV29-1 with TRBJ1-6; TRBD1 matches 10 bases. This CDR3 contains 12 residues. V shed 7 bases and J 15 bases; nucleotides not matched to a gene: 9. Germline lookup yields CDR1 SQVTM and CDR2 ANQGSEA.

This chain connects TRBV7-9 to TRBJ1-2; 9 bases are a match to TRBD1. The CDR3 is 15 residues long. With V trimmed by 5 bases and J by 8 bases, 12 bases remained unmatched. From germline, CDR1 is SEHNR and CDR2 FQNEAQ (reference sequence). CDR3 sequence reads: CASSAWGQGLNGYTF. The CDR3 region has the DNA TGTGCCAGCAGCGCATGGGGACAGGGCTTGAACGGCTACACCTTC.

The chain employs TRBV6-5 and TRBJ1-2; TRBD1 matches at 9 bases. The CDR3 runs 15 residues. Germline V gives CDR1 MNHEY, CDR2 SVGAGI. The junction had 9 bases not matched to a gene; V was cut back by 6 bases and J by 4 bases. The CDR3 nucleotides are TGTGCCAGCAGGTCGACAGGGGGTCCCATCTATGGCTACACCTTC. Residues: CASRSTGGPIYGYTF.

V usage is TRBV11-2 and J usage is TRBJ1-3; 9 positions match TRBD1. CDR1 is SGHAT, CDR2 FQNNGV, per germline. The J segment lost 2 bases and the V segment lost 3 bases, leaving 8 bases of the junction unmatched. This CDR3 is 17 amino acids long. The CDR3 DNA sequence: TGTGCCAGCAGCTTCGGGACAGGGACGCTCACTGGAAACACCATATATTTT. Protein product: CASSFGTGTLTGNTIYF.

V gene TRBV4-1 combines with J gene TRBJ2-3; unclear D gene. V lost 0 bases, J lost 5 bases, and 6 bases lay in between. Germline CDR1 and CDR2: MGHRA and YSYEKL. The CDR3 consists of 13 residues. This CDR3 reads CASSQDLVDTQYF. The DNA for the CDR3 is TGCGCCAGCAGCCAAGATCTCGTAGATACGCAGTATTTT.

This clone was observed a single time. The V call is TRBV24-1, the J call TRBJ1-1; D perhaps matches TRBD1 (5 bases). Germline CDR1 is KGHDR and CDR2 is SFDVKD. The CDR3 is made up of 15 amino acids. Trimming took off 4 bases at V and 0 bases at J, with 11 bases between the two ends. DNA for the CDR3: TGTGCCACCAGTGAGCAGGGAAAAATGAACACTGAAGCTTTCTTT. Translating it yields CATSEQGKMNTEAFF.

The CDR3 coding sequence is TGTGCCAGCAGCTCACCGGTCTCGACTTATGGCTACACCTTC. It is translated as CASSSPVSTYGYTF. This chain connects TRBV7-2 to TRBJ1-2; D ambiguous. Germline CDR1 is SGHTA and CDR2 is FQGNSA. The CDR3 spans 14 residues. The V gene lost 4 bases and the J gene lost 5 bases, with 14 bases spanning the gap. The variable domain in full, with the rest retrieved from reference TRBV7-2 and TRBJ1-2, is GAGVSQSPSNKVTEKGKDVELRCDPISGHTALYWYRQSLGQGLEFLIYFQGNSAPDKSGLPSDRFSAERTGGSVSTLTIQRTQQEDSAVYLCASSSPVSTYGYTFGSGTRLTVV.

This chain uses TRBV5-6 with TRBJ2-7; D unresolved. The CDR3 length is 13 residues. The V end lost 0 bases, the J end lost 1 base, and 5 bases lay between the germline ends. Germline values: CDR1 SGHDT, CDR2 YYEEEE. The CDR3 reads CASSLETSYEQYF. In DNA form, the CDR3 reads TGTGCCAGCAGCTTGGAAACTTCCTACGAGCAGTACTTC.

The rearrangement links TRBV4-3 to TRBJ2-1, with 8 bases fitting TRBD2. This CDR3 has 12 amino acids. The germline gives CDR1 LGHNA, CDR2 YSLEER. Trimming at V came to 1 base and at J to 10 bases, leaving 0 bases not matched to a gene. In DNA, the CDR3 is TGCGCCAGCAGCCAAGGACTAGCGGAGCAGTTCTTC. It encodes CASSQGLAEQFF.

J is TRBJ1-2 and V is TRBV6-2 or TRBV6-3, with 7 nucleotides matching TRBD1. The CDR3 consists of 17 residues. Germline values: CDR1 MNHEY, CDR2 SVGEGT. J was trimmed by 2 bases and V by 4 bases; bases with no gene match: 13. The CDR3: CASSSTTGTIKNYGYTF. The CDR3 DNA is TGTGCCAGCAGTTCTACGACAGGGACGATTAAAAACTATGGCTACACCTTC.

The chain recombines TRBV7-2 with TRBJ1-3; no clear D. In germline, CDR1 is SGHTA, CDR2 FQGNSA. The CDR3 extends over 16 amino acids. V was shortened by 0 bases and J by 0 bases, with 9 bases between the two germline ends. The CDR3 spells CASSLAEGSSGNTIYF. The CDR3, as DNA: TGTGCCAGCAGCTTAGCTGAGGGAAGCTCTGGAAACACCATATATTTT.

This clone was seen just once. The same CDR3 also results from other DNA sequences found in this sample. This chain links TRBV5-1 with TRBJ1-5; 7 bases fit TRBD1. J was trimmed by 5 bases and V by 0 bases; bases with no gene match: 2. CDR1 is SGHRS and CDR2 is YFSETQ in the germline V gene. The CDR3 runs 14 residues. Written as DNA, the CDR3 is TGCGCCAGCAGCTTGGGACAGGGCGATCAGCCCCAGCATTTT. This translates into CASSLGQGDQPQHF.

The chain links TRBV29-1 to TRBJ1-1, with TRBD1 matching 7 bases. Germline assignment: CDR1 SQVTM and CDR2 ANQGSEA. The CDR3 has 15 residues. The J segment lost 1 base and the V segment lost 6 bases, leaving 11 bases of the junction unmatched. CDR3 bases: TGCAGCGTGGGCGGGACAGCACCTAAGAACACTGAAGCTTTCTTT. Translation gives CSVGGTAPKNTEAFF.

The V gene is TRBV28, the J gene TRBJ1-1; a weak D match, TRBD1 (6 bases). This CDR3 is 13 amino acids long. Germline assignment: CDR1 MDHEN and CDR2 SYDVKM. V was cut by 6 bases and J by 1 base, with 9 bases left in between. The DNA for the CDR3 is TGTGCCAGCAGGGTAGGGGGGAACACTGAAGCTTTCTTT. It codes for CASRVGGNTEAFF.